This T cell receptor (beta chain) was found in a study of T cell responses to AZD1222 COVID-19 vaccine. Only one count was recorded for this clone. Its matching antigen is unknown. It was second doses at about 4 or about 12 weeks that were pooled. Sequenced by immunoSEQ multiplex PCR; TCRdb stores in-frame clones only, minus some. The data show some 170,000 clones, approximately 90% seen once. CDR3 length equals 15 residues. Germline V gene lookup returns CDR1 SGHNT and CDR2 YYREEE (reference sequence). Trimming cost V 3 bases and J 1 base, with 13 bases left between them. Study findings and constraints: Only a handful of AZD1222 recipients, roughly six in all, had baseline seropositivity. Targeting of unmutated variant regions was reportedly seen in nearly half of spike-specific TCRs. After the peak T cell response, and only then, were repertoires sampled.

This clonotype originated in an adult who received the AZD1222 COVID-19 vaccine. V gene TRBV5-4 combines with J gene TRBJ1-1; D may be TRBD1 (6 bases). This sample comprised peripheral blood, obtained 28 days after the second AZD1222 dose. The CDR3 loop is CASSSSQGWNTEAFF. CDR3 nucleotides: TGTGCCAGCAGCTCCTCACAGGGATGGAACACTGAAGCTTTCTTT.